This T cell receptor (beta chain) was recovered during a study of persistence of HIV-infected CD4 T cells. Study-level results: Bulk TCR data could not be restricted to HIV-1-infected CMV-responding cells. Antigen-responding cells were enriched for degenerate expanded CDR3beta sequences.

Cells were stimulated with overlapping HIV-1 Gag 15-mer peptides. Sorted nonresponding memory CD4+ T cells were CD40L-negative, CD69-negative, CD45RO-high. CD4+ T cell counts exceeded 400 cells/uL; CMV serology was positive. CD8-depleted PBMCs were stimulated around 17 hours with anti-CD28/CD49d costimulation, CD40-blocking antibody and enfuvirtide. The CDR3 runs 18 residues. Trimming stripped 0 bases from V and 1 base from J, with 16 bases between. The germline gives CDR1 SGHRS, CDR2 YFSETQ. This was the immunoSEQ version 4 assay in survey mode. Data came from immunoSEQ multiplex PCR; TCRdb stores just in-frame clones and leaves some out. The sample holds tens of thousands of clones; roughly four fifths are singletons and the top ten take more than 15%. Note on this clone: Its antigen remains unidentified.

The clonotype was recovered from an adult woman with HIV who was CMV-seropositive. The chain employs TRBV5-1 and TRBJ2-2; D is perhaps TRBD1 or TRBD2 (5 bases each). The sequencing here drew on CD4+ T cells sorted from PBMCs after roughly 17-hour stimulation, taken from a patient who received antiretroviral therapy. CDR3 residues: CASSLGAGSGRNTGELFF. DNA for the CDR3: TGCGCCAGCAGCTTGGGGGCAGGGTCGGGGCGGAACACCGGGGAGCTGTTTTTT.